This entry concerns a single T cell receptor (beta chain). Its target is unknown. These data are taken from a study of identical twins. Whole-study findings and limits: Excess low generation probability was seen in twin-shared out-of-frame alpha sequences.

Trimming removed 7 bases from V and 7 bases from J, with 13 bases in between. The length of the CDR3 is 12 residues. TCRdb re-called the 5' RACE reads through MiXCR, storing one row per CDR3 protein. Here the sample spans roughly 720,000 distinct CDR3 sequences, about 20% being singletons. The same data also contributed to another study, on T cells expressing NK-cell markers.

The TCR comes from a young woman in good health. Sequencing was performed on PBMCs. The chain carries TRBV12-3 or TRBV12-4 and TRBJ1-2; D might be TRBD1 (6 bases). DNA for the CDR3: TGTGCCAGCACCAGGGGACTCATTGGCTACACCTTC. Its translation is CASTRGLIGYTF.